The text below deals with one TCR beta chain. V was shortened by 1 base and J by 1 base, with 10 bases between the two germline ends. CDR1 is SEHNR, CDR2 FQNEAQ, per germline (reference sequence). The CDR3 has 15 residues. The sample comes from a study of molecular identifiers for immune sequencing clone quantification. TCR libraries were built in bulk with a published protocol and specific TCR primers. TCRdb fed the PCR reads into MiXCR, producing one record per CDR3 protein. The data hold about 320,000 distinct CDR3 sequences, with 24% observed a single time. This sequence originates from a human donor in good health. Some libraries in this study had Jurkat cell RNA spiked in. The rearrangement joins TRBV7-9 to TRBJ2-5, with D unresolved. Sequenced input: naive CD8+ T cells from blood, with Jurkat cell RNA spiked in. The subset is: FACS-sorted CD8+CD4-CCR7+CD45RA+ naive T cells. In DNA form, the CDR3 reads TGTGCCAGCAGCTTAGACGTTGGTATCCAAGAGACCCAGTACTTC. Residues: CASSLDVGIQETQYF.